Presented here are 13 T cell receptor beta chains from one specimen sequenced in a study of OX40 agonist ivuxolimab in advanced cancers. Assay: immunoSEQ multiplex PCR; the TCRdb copy retains only in-frame clones and omits some. The sample lists over 40,000 clones; around nine tenths were seen once. Sequencing used CD4+ or CD8+ T cells sorted from blood, obtained in a trial of the OX40 agonist ivuxolimab. The receptors come from an adult with an advanced solid tumor such as melanoma, head and neck, liver or kidney cancer.

This chain joins TRBV5-1 and TRBJ2-7; TRBD2 matches 9 bases. Germline values: CDR1 SGHRS, CDR2 YFSETQ. This CDR3 is built from 15 residues. The junction had 7 bases not matched to a gene; V was cut back by 0 bases and J by 6 bases. This CDR3 reads CASSLAIAGALEQYF. The CDR3 coding sequence is TGCGCCAGCAGCTTGGCGATAGCGGGAGCTCTCGAGCAGTACTTC.

The chain employs TRBV7-8 and TRBJ1-3; D uncertain. V lost 3 bases and J 2 bases, leaving 8 bases between the germline ends. The CDR3 extends over 14 amino acids. Germline-derived CDR1 and CDR2 are SGHVS and FQNEAQ. CDR3 in amino acids: CASSFRGAGNTIYF. CDR3 DNA sequence: TGTGCCAGCAGCTTTCGGGGTGCTGGAAACACCATATATTTT.

The V call is TRBV7-9, the J call TRBJ2-5; TRBD2 aligns across 13 bases. CDR1 is SEHNR, CDR2 FQNEAQ, per germline (reference sequence). V trimming: 4 bases; J trimming: 5 bases; junction bases outside the gene matches: 13. This CDR3 comprises 18 residues. DNA for the CDR3: TGTGCCAGCAGCTCGGCCTTAGGACTAGCGGGAGATGAGGAGACCCAGTACTTC. Its protein is CASSSALGLAGDEETQYF.

The V call is TRBV18, the J call TRBJ1-2; D is unresolved. Germline CDR1 is KGHSH and CDR2 is LQKENI. Trimming took off 6 bases at V and 5 bases at J, with 13 bases between the two ends. This CDR3 comprises 13 residues. As DNA, the CDR3 is TGTGCCAGCTCGCCAGGACGGCTGTATGGCTACACCTTC. Protein: CASSPGRLYGYTF.

The chain uses TRBV5-6 and TRBJ2-3; the match to TRBD1 covers 11 bases. With 1 base clipped from V and 5 bases from J, the junction kept 6 bases outside the gene matches. Looked up from germline, CDR1 is SGHDT and CDR2 is YYEEEE. This CDR3 spans 16 amino acids. CDR3 in amino acids: CASSLKGTGGIDTQYF. CDR3 nucleotides: TGTGCCAGCAGCTTGAAGGGGACAGGGGGAATAGATACGCAGTATTTT.

This chain uses TRBV6-4 with TRBJ2-3; TRBD2 matches at 9 bases. CDR3 length equals 15 residues. Germline values: CDR1 MRHNA, CDR2 SNTAGT. The junction had 3 bases not matched to a gene; V was cut back by 3 bases and J by 2 bases. The CDR3 loop reads CASSETSGTTDTQYF. As DNA, the CDR3 is TGTGCCAGCAGTGAGACTAGCGGTACCACAGATACGCAGTATTTT.

The chain links TRBV28 to TRBJ1-1; weak D call: TRBD1 (5 bases). V lost 6 bases and J lost 2, with 13 bases in between. The CDR3 contains 14 residues. Germline assignment: CDR1 MDHEN and CDR2 SYDVKM. CDR3 region: CASRPGTPNTEAFF. The CDR3 bases are TGTGCCAGCAGGCCCGGGACCCCAAACACTGAAGCTTTCTTT.

The chain joins TRBV6-1 to TRBJ2-7, with D perhaps matching TRBD2 (6 bases). The germline gives CDR1 MNHNS, CDR2 SASEGT. This CDR3 region has 13 residues. V was trimmed by 10 bases and J by 2 bases, leaving 15 bases between them. Here the CDR3 reads CATYRESAYEQYF. In nucleotides, the CDR3 is TGTGCCACGTACCGGGAGTCAGCCTACGAGCAGTACTTC.

This chain connects TRBV20-1 to TRBJ2-1; unclear D gene. This CDR3 is 11 amino acids long. V lost 0 bases and J 12 bases, leaving 9 bases between the germline ends. Germline CDR1 DFQATT, CDR2 SNEGSKA (reference sequence). CDR3 DNA: TGCAGTGCTAGAGATGGGCCGGGGCAGTTCTTC. Its protein is CSARDGPGQFF.

The chain is built from TRBV5-1 and TRBJ1-3; D not certain. V gave up 3 bases and J gave up 0 bases, with 13 bases separating them. Germline assignment: CDR1 SGHRS and CDR2 YFSETQ. The CDR3 has 16 residues. The CDR3 DNA follows: TGCGCCAGCAGCTACGACGGGTCGAACTCTGGAAACACCATATATTTT. Translated, it gives CASSYDGSNSGNTIYF.

V gene TRBV4-1 combines with J gene TRBJ1-5; D not certain. The CDR3 runs to 14 residues. The ends were cut back, 4 bases at V and 0 bases at J, with 7 bases in the middle. Germline V gives CDR1 MGHRA, CDR2 YSYEKL. The CDR3 sequence is CASSPDHSNQPQHF. The CDR3, as DNA: TGCGCCAGCAGCCCCGACCATAGCAATCAGCCCCAGCATTTT.

V gene TRBV29-1 combines with J gene TRBJ2-1; no reliable D call. V was cut by 4 bases and J by 5 bases, with 6 bases left in between. Germline V gene lookup returns CDR1 SQVTM and CDR2 ANQGSEA. The CDR3 totals 11 residues. This chain's CDR3 is CSVAVNNEQFF. In nucleotides, the CDR3 is TGCAGCGTTGCAGTTAACAATGAGCAGTTCTTC.

V is TRBV4-1 and J is TRBJ2-1, with 7 bases aligning to TRBD1. Germline V gene data show CDR1 as MGHRA and CDR2 as YSYEKL. The V gene end was trimmed by 4 bases and the J gene end by 7 bases; junction bases not matched to a gene: 13. There are 16 residues in the CDR3. The CDR3 is CASSPQTGLVWNEQFF. The CDR3, as DNA: TGCGCCAGCAGCCCCCAGACAGGGTTGGTGTGGAATGAGCAGTTCTTC.